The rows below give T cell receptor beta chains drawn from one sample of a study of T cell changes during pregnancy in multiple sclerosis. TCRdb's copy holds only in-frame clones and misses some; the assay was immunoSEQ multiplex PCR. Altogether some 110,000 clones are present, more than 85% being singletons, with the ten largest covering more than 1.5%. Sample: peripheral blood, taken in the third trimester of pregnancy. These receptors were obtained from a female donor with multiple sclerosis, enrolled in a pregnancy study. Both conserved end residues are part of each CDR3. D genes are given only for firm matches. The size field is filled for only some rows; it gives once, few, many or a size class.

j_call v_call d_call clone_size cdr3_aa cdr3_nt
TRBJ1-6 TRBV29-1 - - CSVRVQGRNSPLHF TGCAGCGTTAGGGTACAGGGTCGGAATTCACCCCTCCACTTT
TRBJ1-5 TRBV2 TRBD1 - CASSQQGLDNQPQHF TGTGCCAGCAGTCAACAGGGGTTAGACAATCAGCCCCAGCATTTT
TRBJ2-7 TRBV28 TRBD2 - CASSLTSGSTGYEQYF TGTGCCAGCAGCCTCACTAGCGGGAGCACCGGGTACGAGCAGTACTTC
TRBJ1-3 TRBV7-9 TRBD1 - CASSPDRGPTDTIYF TGTGCCAGCAGCCCCGACAGGGGCCCTACGGACACCATATATTTT
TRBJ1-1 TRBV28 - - CASAPQAGNTEAFF TGTGCCAGCGCCCCCCAGGCCGGGAACACTGAAGCTTTCTTT
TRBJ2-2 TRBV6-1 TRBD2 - CASSVIAGGSVRTGELFF TGTGCCAGCAGTGTCATAGCGGGCGGGTCGGTGCGCACCGGGGAGCTGTTTTTT
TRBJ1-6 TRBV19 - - CASSIDRRRGNSPLHF TGTGCCAGTAGTATAGATCGGAGGCGGGGTAATTCACCCCTCCACTTT
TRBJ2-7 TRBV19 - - CASSTQITGTEQYF TGTGCCAGTAGTACCCAGATTACAGGGACCGAGCAGTACTTC
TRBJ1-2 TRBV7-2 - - CASSLTGAATTYGYTF TGTGCCAGCAGCTTAACGGGAGCGGCAACTACCTATGGCTACACCTTC
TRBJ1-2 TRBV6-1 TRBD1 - CASSEAWWGTGIGYTF TGTGCCAGCAGTGAAGCTTGGTGGGGGACAGGGATCGGCTACACCTTC
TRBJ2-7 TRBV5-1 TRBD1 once CASSFSGQVNLEQYF TGCGCCAGCAGCTTCTCGGGACAGGTTAATCTCGAGCAGTACTTC
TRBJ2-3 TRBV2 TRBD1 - CASGQGSQYF TGTGCCAGCGGACAGGGGTCGCAGTATTTT
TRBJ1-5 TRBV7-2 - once CASSLDTGFGYSNQPQHF TGTGCCAGCAGCTTAGACACAGGGTTTGGCTATAGCAATCAGCCCCAGCATTTT
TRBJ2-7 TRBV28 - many CASRGRGIKQYF TGTGCCAGCAGAGGTAGGGGCATCAAGCAGTACTTC
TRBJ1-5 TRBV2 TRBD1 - CASSDDRGEEPQHF TGTGCCAGCAGTGACGACAGGGGAGAGGAGCCCCAGCATTTT
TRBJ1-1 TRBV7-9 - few CASSFRLQMNTEAFF TGTGCCAGCAGCTTTAGACTTCAGATGAACACTGAAGCTTTCTTT
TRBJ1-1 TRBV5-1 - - CASSLAVPTEAFF TGCGCCAGCAGCTTGGCTGTCCCCACTGAAGCTTTCTTT
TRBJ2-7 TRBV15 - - CATSRDIGGEQYF TGTGCCACCAGCAGAGATATAGGGGGCGAGCAGTACTTC
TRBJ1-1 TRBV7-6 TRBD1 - CASSLTQGAVEAFF TGTGCCAGCAGCTTAACGCAGGGGGCGGTTGAAGCTTTCTTT
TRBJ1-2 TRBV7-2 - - CASSLALAGVESPGYHGYTF TGTGCCAGCAGCTTAGCGCTGGCGGGGGTTGAGTCCCCCGGATATCATGGCTACACCTTC
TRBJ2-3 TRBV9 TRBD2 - CASSKGTSGYSDTQYF TGTGCCAGCAGCAAAGGGACTAGCGGGTATTCAGATACGCAGTATTTT
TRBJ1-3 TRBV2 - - CATLQGTGGNTIYF TGTGCCACCTTACAGGGAACAGGTGGAAACACCATATATTTT
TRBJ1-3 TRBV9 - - CASSVGGRPSGNTIYF TGTGCCAGCAGCGTAGGGGGCAGACCCTCTGGAAACACCATATATTTT
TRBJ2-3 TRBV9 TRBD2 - CASSVRTLAGSSGGDTQYF TGTGCCAGCAGCGTAAGGACGTTAGCGGGGTCCTCTGGGGGAGATACGCAGTATTTT
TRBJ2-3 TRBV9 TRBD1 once CASSAPGQGARGTDTQYF TGTGCCAGCAGCGCCCCGGGACAGGGGGCGCGTGGCACAGATACGCAGTATTTT
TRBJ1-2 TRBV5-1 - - CASSSRTDNYGYTF TGCGCCAGCAGCTCAAGGACAGACAACTATGGCTACACCTTC
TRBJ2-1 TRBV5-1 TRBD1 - CASSPSRGTGKIDEQFF TGCGCCAGCAGCCCTTCCCGCGGGACAGGGAAGATCGATGAGCAGTTCTTC
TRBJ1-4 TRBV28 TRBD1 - CASSLWPGGNEKLFF TGTGCCAGCAGTTTATGGCCAGGGGGCAATGAAAAACTGTTTTTT
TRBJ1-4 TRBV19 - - CASSPRGDRNEKLFF TGTGCCAGTAGTCCTAGAGGAGACCGGAATGAAAAACTGTTTTTT
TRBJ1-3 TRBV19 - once CASMITSSGNTIYF TGTGCCAGTATGATAACTAGCTCTGGAAACACCATATATTTT
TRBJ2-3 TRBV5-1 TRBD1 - CASSLLGQGVTDTQYF TGCGCCAGCAGCTTGTTGGGACAGGGGGTTACAGATACGCAGTATTTT
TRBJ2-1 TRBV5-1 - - CASSPPVSALVGYNEQFF TGCGCCAGCAGCCCGCCAGTGTCAGCGTTAGTGGGTTACAATGAGCAGTTCTTC
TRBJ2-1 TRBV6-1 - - CASSLGASNEQFF TGTGCCAGCAGTTTGGGGGCCAGCAATGAGCAGTTCTTC
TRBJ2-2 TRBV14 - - CASSQERTLNTGELFF TGTGCCAGCAGCCAAGAGAGGACTCTGAACACCGGGGAGCTGTTTTTT
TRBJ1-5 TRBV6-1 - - CASSEAAGSNQPQHF TGTGCCAGCAGTGAAGCGGCAGGGTCCAATCAGCCCCAGCATTTT
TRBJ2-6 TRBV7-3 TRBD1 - CASSLGRDRRHGANVLTF TGTGCCAGCAGCTTAGGCCGGGACAGGAGGCACGGGGCCAACGTCCTGACTTTC
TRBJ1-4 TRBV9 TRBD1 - CASSLLGQGELFF TGTGCCAGCAGCCTCCTGGGACAGGGGGAACTGTTTTTT
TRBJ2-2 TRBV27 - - CASSPELAAGGELFF TGTGCCAGCAGTCCAGAACTAGCTGCTGGCGGGGAGCTGTTTTTT
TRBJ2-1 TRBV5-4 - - CASSLGGGPLNEQFF TGTGCCAGCAGCTTGGGCGGGGGCCCCCTTAATGAGCAGTTCTTC
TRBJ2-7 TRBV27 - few CASSFRQAYEQYF TGTGCCAGCAGTTTCCGGCAGGCCTACGAGCAGTACTTC
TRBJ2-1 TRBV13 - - CASSSPGGGKTRSSYNEQFF TGTGCCAGCAGCTCCCCCGGTGGGGGCAAAACAAGGAGCTCCTACAATGAGCAGTTCTTC
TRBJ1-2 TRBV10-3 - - CAISEYPANYGYTF TGTGCCATCAGTGAGTATCCTGCTAACTATGGCTACACCTTC
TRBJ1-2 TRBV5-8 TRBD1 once CASSRDRATSGYTF TGTGCCAGCAGCCGGGACAGGGCGACTAGTGGCTACACCTTC
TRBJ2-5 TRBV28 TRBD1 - CASSARQGTQETQYF TGTGCCAGCAGTGCTCGACAGGGTACCCAAGAGACCCAGTACTTC
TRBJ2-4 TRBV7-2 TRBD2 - CASSQRTSGGGLAKNIQYF TGTGCCAGCAGCCAACGGACTAGCGGGGGGGGACTAGCCAAAAACATTCAGTACTTC
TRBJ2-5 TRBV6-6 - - CASSYSIGALGTQYF TGTGCCAGCAGTTACTCGATAGGGGCGCTTGGGACCCAGTACTTC
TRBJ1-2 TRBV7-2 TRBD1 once CASSIALGQGANGYTF TGTGCCAGCAGCATAGCACTAGGACAGGGGGCTAATGGCTACACCTTC
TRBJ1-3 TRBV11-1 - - CASSYSGNTIYF TGTGCCAGCTCGTACTCTGGAAACACCATATATTTT
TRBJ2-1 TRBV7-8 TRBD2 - CASSWRTSEGEQFF TGTGCCAGCAGCTGGCGGACTAGCGAGGGTGAGCAGTTCTTC
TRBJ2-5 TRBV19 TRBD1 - CASSIRQGAYETQYF TGTGCCAGTAGTATAAGGCAGGGGGCCTACGAGACCCAGTACTTC
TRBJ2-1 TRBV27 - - CASRGGNSYNEQFF TGTGCCAGCAGGGGGGGTAACTCCTACAATGAGCAGTTCTTC
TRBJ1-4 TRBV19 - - CASSSRASLEKLFF TGTGCCAGTAGTAGCAGAGCGTCGCTTGAAAAACTGTTTTTT